Below are 10 T cell receptor beta chains sequenced from a single sample in a study of post-analysis software for immune sequencing data. Study-wide results and caveats: TRBV segments more frequent in patients than in controls numbered about 5 and included TRBV5-6, TRBV5-1 and TRBV20-1.

cDNA libraries for TCR beta contained unique molecular identifiers. TCRdb recomputed calls from the PCR reads with MiXCR, one row per CDR3 protein. Among about 200,000 distinct CDR3 sequences, over 25% were seen once, and the ten largest hold about 3.4%. These receptors' antigens are unknown. The sequenced sample consisted of blood. The receptors shown here come from a girl under 18 with multiple sclerosis.

By sample share, this clonotype is medium-sized. The chain has TRBV27 and TRBJ2-1; a weak D match, TRBD2 (6 bases). CDR1 and CDR2 from the germline V gene are MNHEY and SMNVEV (reference sequence). The V gene lost 8 bases and the J gene lost 8 bases, with 16 bases spanning the gap. This CDR3 region has 13 residues. Here the CDR3 reads CASGLAGIDEQFF. The CDR3 region has the DNA TGTGCCAGCGGCCTTGCGGGGATCGATGAGCAGTTCTTC.

The V call is TRBV7-9, the J call TRBJ1-1, with D uncertain. The CDR3 sequence is 13 residues long. Germline assignment: CDR1 SEHNR and CDR2 FQNEAQ (reference sequence). The V and J ends lost 2 bases and 7 bases respectively, with 11 bases between them. The CDR3 loop is CASSLLESSEAFF. The DNA of the CDR3 is TGTGCCAGCAGCTTATTGGAATCGAGTGAAGCTTTCTTT. Full variable domain (remainder filled in from reference TRBV7-9 and TRBJ1-1): DTGVSQNPRHKITKRGQNVTFRCDPISEHNRLYWYRQTLGQGPEFLTYFQNEAQLEKSRLLSDRFSAERPKGSFSTLEIQRTEQGDSAMYLCASSLLESSEAFFGQGTRLTVV.

The chain carries TRBV6-5 and TRBJ1-3; D unresolved. The germline CDR1 and CDR2 sequences are MNHEY and SVGAGI. V was cut by 6 bases and J by 0 bases, with 6 bases left in between. The CDR3 sequence is 13 residues long. The CDR3 sequence: CASRRDSGNTIYF. CDR3 nucleotides: TGTGCCAGCAGAAGGGACTCTGGAAACACCATATATTTT.

This clonotype was seen only a few times. For the CDR3, the DNA is TGCAGTGCTAGAGTGGCGGGTGAAAAACTGTTTTTT. It yields the protein CSARVAGEKLFF. V is TRBV20-1 and J is TRBJ1-4, with D unclear. CDR1 and CDR2 (germline): DFQATT, SNEGSKA (reference sequence). The CDR3 is made up of 12 amino acids. Trimming took off 1 base at V and 7 bases at J, with 7 bases between the two ends.

This clonotype was counted ten times or more. The chain carries TRBV7-3 and TRBJ2-7, with a possible D match to TRBD2 (7 bases). Germline V CDR1 and CDR2: SGHTA, FQGTGA. The V and J ends lost 8 bases and 2 bases respectively, with 22 bases between them. The CDR3 is 16 amino acids. This CDR3 reads CASAGMGGPVPYEQYF. The CDR3 region has the DNA TGTGCCAGCGCGGGTATGGGGGGGCCAGTACCCTACGAGCAGTACTTC.

This clonotype was detected a few times. The chain uses TRBV14 and TRBJ1-1; D is unresolved. The germline CDR1 and CDR2 sequences are SGHDN and FVKESK. Trimming shortened V by 4 bases and J by 6 bases, and 12 bases separated the two germline ends. The CDR3 loop spans 13 amino acids. CDR3 residues: CASSLIRDAEAFF. As DNA, the CDR3 is TGTGCCAGCAGCCTCATCCGGGATGCTGAAGCTTTCTTT.

This clonotype was seen a handful of times. This chain joins TRBV11-2 and TRBJ2-3, with 13 bases fitting TRBD2. This CDR3 has 17 amino acids. V lost 3 bases to trimming and J lost 4 bases; unmatched junction nucleotides: 7. Germline-derived CDR1 and CDR2 are SGHAT and FQNNGV. The CDR3 loop is CASSFGLAGDVADTQYF. The CDR3 DNA reads TGTGCCAGCAGCTTCGGACTAGCGGGAGATGTCGCAGATACGCAGTATTTT.

The table lists this clonotype with a few counts. The chain uses TRBV4-1 and TRBJ2-3; TRBD1 might be the D (5 bases). The CDR3 is made up of 17 amino acids. V lost 3 bases to trimming and J lost 2 bases, with 18 bases between them. Per germline, CDR1 MGHRA and CDR2 YSYEKL. The CDR3 sequence is CASSQNTQGPYTDTQYF. The DNA of the CDR3 is TGCGCCAGCAGCCAGAACACCCAGGGCCCCTACACAGATACGCAGTATTTT.

There are a few counts of this clonotype. This chain uses TRBV28 with TRBJ1-5; tentative D call: TRBD1 (5 bases). Per the germline V gene, CDR1 is MDHEN and CDR2 is SYDVKM. Trimming left V 7 bases short and J 4 bases short, with 20 bases between. The CDR3 is 16 amino acids. The CDR3 sequence is CASNLKTEGQNQPQHF. The CDR3 nucleotides are TGTGCCAGCAACCTCAAGACCGAGGGGCAAAATCAGCCCCAGCATTTT.

V usage is TRBV14 and J usage is TRBJ1-4; unclear D gene. This CDR3 is 16 amino acids long. V was trimmed by 1 base and J by 0 bases, leaving 9 bases between them. CDR1 and CDR2 (germline): SGHDN, FVKESK. As DNA, the CDR3 is TGTGCCAGCAGCCAAGTTTCCGGAGCAACTAATGAAAAACTGTTTTTT. This translates into CASSQVSGATNEKLFF.